This T cell receptor (beta chain) was found in a study of blood T cell repertoires in COVID-19. Study-level information: The United States, Italy and Spain supplied acute and convalescent COVID-19 samples. PBMCs, B-cell-depleted T cells, or T cells provided the cDNA or gDNA that made up the material.

The CDR3 loop spans 14 amino acids. CDR1 and CDR2 from the germline V gene are MNHEY and SMNVEV (reference sequence). Losses at the gene ends were 6 bases for V and 9 bases for J; bases not matched to a gene: 11. Original data processing: By means of reference gene primer amplification, nucleated cell counts were estimated. Libraries were prepared by immunoSEQ multiplex PCR; TCRdb keeps only in-frame clonotypes and omits some of them. V and J calls and clone size are those listed in that table; D and trimming were worked out from the DNA. This table has about 250,000 clones, about four fifths appearing once.

The gene calls are TRBV27 and TRBJ2-3; 8 bases line up with TRBD2. The clonotype was recovered from a man at least 80 years old with acute or convalescent COVID-19. The specimen sequenced was peripheral blood. CDR3 DNA sequence: TGTGCCAGCAGGGGTAACGCAGCGGGAGCCACGCAGTATTTT. Encoded protein: CASRGNAAGATQYF.